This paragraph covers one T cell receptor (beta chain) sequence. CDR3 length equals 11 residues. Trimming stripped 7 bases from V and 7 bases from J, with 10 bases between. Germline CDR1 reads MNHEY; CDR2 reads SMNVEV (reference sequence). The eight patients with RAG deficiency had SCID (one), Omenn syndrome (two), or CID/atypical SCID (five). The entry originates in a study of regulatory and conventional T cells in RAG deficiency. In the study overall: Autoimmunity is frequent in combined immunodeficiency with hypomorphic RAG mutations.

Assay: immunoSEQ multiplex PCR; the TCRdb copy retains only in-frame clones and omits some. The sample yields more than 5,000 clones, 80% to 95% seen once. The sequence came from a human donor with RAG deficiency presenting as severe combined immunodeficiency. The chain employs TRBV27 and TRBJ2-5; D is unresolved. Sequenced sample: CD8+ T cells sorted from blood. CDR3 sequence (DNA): TGTGCCAGCACCACCGGTCGGACCCAGTACTTC. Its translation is CASTTGRTQYF.